Shown below are 32 T cell receptor beta chains from a single sample sequenced in a study of cytomegalovirus exposure and HLA in healthy donors. Primers for the PCR totalled 60 Vbeta and 13 Jbeta. Data came from immunoSEQ multiplex PCR; TCRdb stores just in-frame clones and leaves some out. This table holds 150,000 to 200,000 clones, roughly 84% found once. The sequenced sample consisted of PBMCs. These receptors were collected from a man aged 25-45 years in good health and CMV-seronegative.

This rearrangement joins TRBV25-1 to TRBJ2-3, with 9 bases that match TRBD2. The J segment lost 0 bases and the V segment lost 1 base, leaving 5 bases of the junction unmatched. The CDR3 is 17 residues long. Per germline, CDR1 MGHDK and CDR2 SYGVNS. CDR3 residues: CASSEFSSGGSTDTQYF. Written as DNA, the CDR3 is TGTGCCAGCAGTGAATTTAGTAGCGGGGGCAGCACAGATACGCAGTATTTT. Based on the CDR3 plus reference TRBV25-1 and TRBJ2-3, the full variable domain is EADIYQTPRYLVIGTGKKITLECSQTMGHDKMYWYQQDPGMELHLIHYSYGVNSTEKGDLSSESTVSRIRTEHFPLTLESARPSHTSQYLCASSEFSSGGSTDTQYFGPGTRLTVL.

This clone was seen only once. The chain has TRBV19 and TRBJ1-4; 8 bases are a match to TRBD1. This CDR3 is built from 15 residues. CDR1 and CDR2 from the germline V gene are LNHDA and SQIVND (reference sequence). The V and J ends lost 9 bases and 0 bases, in that order; junction bases with no gene match: 6. The CDR3 region has the DNA TGTGCCAGCTGGACAGGGAGAGCAACTAATGAAAAACTGTTTTTT. It specifies CASWTGRATNEKLFF. Looking up the rest from reference TRBV19 and TRBJ1-4 gives the full variable domain: DGGITQSPKYLFRKEGQNVTLSCEQNLNHDAMYWYRQDPGQGLRLIYYSQIVNDFQKGDIAEGYSVSREKKESFPLTVTSAQKNPTAFYLCASWTGRATNEKLFFGSGTQLSVL.

The chain recombines TRBV5-1 with TRBJ2-5; 7 bases agree with TRBD1. From germline, CDR1 is SGHRS and CDR2 YFSETQ. This CDR3 contains 13 residues. V was pared by 4 bases and J by 5 bases, with 5 bases of the junction left unmatched. This CDR3 is CASSMGQTETQYF. DNA of the CDR3: TGCGCCAGCAGCATGGGACAGACGGAGACCCAGTACTTC.

This clone appeared once. CDR3: CASSLRLAGSADTQYF. In DNA form, the CDR3 reads TGTGCCAGCAGCCTACGACTAGCGGGAAGCGCAGATACGCAGTATTTT. The rearrangement joins TRBV14 to TRBJ2-3, with TRBD2 matching over 11 bases. V was pared by 4 bases and J by 4 bases, with 7 bases of the junction left unmatched. The length of the CDR3 is 16 residues. CDR1 SGHDN and CDR2 FVKESK come from the germline V gene. The complete variable domain, with remaining parts taken from reference TRBV14 and TRBJ2-3, reads EAGVTQFPSHSVIEKGQTVTLRCDPISGHDNLYWYRRVMGKEIKFLLHFVKESKQDESGMPNNRFLAERTGGTYSTLKVQPAELEDSGVYFCASSLRLAGSADTQYFGPGTRLTVL.

This chain joins TRBV9 and TRBJ2-5, with a weak D call TRBD1 (6 bases). The CDR3 is made up of 17 amino acids. The V gene lost 4 bases and the J gene lost 3 bases, with 22 bases spanning the gap. Germline lookup yields CDR1 SGDLS and CDR2 YYNGEE. The chain's CDR3 is CASSSRLRGSFKETQYF. Here the CDR3 DNA reads TGTGCCAGCAGCAGCAGACTGAGGGGGTCCTTTAAAGAGACCCAGTACTTC.

The V call is TRBV30, the J call TRBJ1-2, with D uncertain. Looked up from germline, CDR1 is GTSNPN and CDR2 is SVGIG (reference sequence). Trimming shortened V by 0 bases and J by 3 bases, and 11 bases separated the two germline ends. The CDR3 runs 14 residues. The CDR3 sequence is CAWSVQAGDYGYTF. The CDR3 DNA follows: TGTGCCTGGAGTGTGCAGGCCGGGGACTATGGCTACACCTTC. Full variable domain (outside the CDR3, taken from reference TRBV30 and TRBJ1-2): SQTIHQWPATLVQPVGSPLSLECTVEGTSNPNLYWYRQAAGRGLQLLFYSVGIGQISSEVPQNLSASRPQDRQFILSSKKLLLSDSGFYLCAWSVQAGDYGYTFGSGTRLTVV.

The chain couples TRBV6-6 to TRBJ2-7, with TRBD2 identical over 9 bases. This CDR3 spans 15 amino acids. The germline gives CDR1 MNHNY, CDR2 SVGAGI (reference sequence). Germline trimming cut 6 bases from V and 5 bases from J; bases unmatched to any gene: 11. CDR3 loop: CASRGLAGGPHEQYF. The CDR3 DNA reads as TGTGCCAGCAGGGGTCTTGCGGGAGGGCCCCACGAGCAGTACTTC.

J is TRBJ2-1 and V is TRBV6-1; D is possibly TRBD1 (6 bases). Trimming removed 2 bases at V and 0 bases at J, with 14 bases between. The CDR3 runs 17 residues. CDR1 and CDR2 from the germline V gene are MNHNS and SASEGT. CDR3 in DNA: TGTGCCAGCAGTGAATTAGCTAGAGGGGGCTCCTACAATGAGCAGTTCTTC. Protein: CASSELARGGSYNEQFF.

This rearrangement joins TRBV5-1 to TRBJ2-5; D gene ambiguous. The J call may be in error: the DNA end matches TRBJ2-7 better. Per germline, CDR1 SGHRS and CDR2 YFSETQ. CDR3 size: 13 residues. Here the CDR3 DNA reads TGCGCCAGCGCTACCTCCCCAACCTACGAGCAGTACTTC. Translating gives CASATSPTYEQYF.

The CDR3 sequence is CASSPLEVGELFF. Here the CDR3 DNA reads TGTGCCAGCAGCCCCCTAGAGGTCGGGGAGCTGTTTTTT. This sequence joins TRBV9 and TRBJ2-2; D is unresolved. In germline, CDR1 is SGDLS, CDR2 YYNGEE. V was shortened by 4 bases and J by 7 bases, with 11 bases between the two germline ends. CDR3 size: 13 residues.

V and J are TRBV5-4 and TRBJ2-3; 12 positions match TRBD2. Looked up from germline, CDR1 is SGHNT and CDR2 is YYREEE (reference sequence). The CDR3 length is 16 residues. V lost 2 bases, J lost 5 bases, and 6 bases stayed unmatched. For the CDR3, the DNA is TGTGCCAGCAGCTTACTAGCGGGGGGACGGGGAGATACGCAGTATTTT. Encoded protein: CASSLLAGGRGDTQYF.

Of note for this clone: The sample has other DNA sequences that encode this CDR3 too. This chain joins TRBV4-1 and TRBJ2-7, with D possibly being TRBD1 (6 bases). CDR3 size: 14 residues. The ends were cut back, 0 bases at V and 3 bases at J, with 9 bases in the middle. The germline CDR1 and CDR2 sequences are MGHRA and YSYEKL. The CDR3 region is CASSQDRGGYEQYF. The CDR3 DNA is TGCGCCAGCAGCCAAGACAGGGGCGGCTACGAGCAGTACTTC.

The chain links TRBV5-1 to TRBJ1-6, with D perhaps matching TRBD1 (6 bases). V lost 4 bases and J 8 bases, leaving 16 bases between the germline ends. The CDR3 runs 15 residues. Germline V gives CDR1 SGHRS, CDR2 YFSETQ. The CDR3 sequence is CASSPARAGDSPLHF. The CDR3 DNA is TGCGCCAGCAGCCCGGCCCGGGCAGGGGATTCACCCCTCCACTTT. Drawing the rest from reference TRBV5-1 and TRBJ1-6, the complete variable domain is KAGVTQTPRYLIKTRGQQVTLSCSPISGHRSVSWYQQTPGQGLQFLFEYFSETQRNKGNFPGRFSGRQFSNSRSEMNVSTLELGDSALYLCASSPARAGDSPLHFGNGTRLTVT.

The V gene is TRBV2, the J gene TRBJ1-1; 9 bases agree with TRBD1. Germline V gene data show CDR1 as SNHLY and CDR2 as FYNNEI. The CDR3 is 14 residues long. V gave up 5 bases and J gave up 4 bases; unmatched junction bases: 5. CDR3 residues: CASSTGGQGTEAFF. The CDR3 DNA follows: TGTGCCAGCAGTACAGGGGGCCAAGGCACTGAAGCTTTCTTT.

This chain links TRBV6-1 with TRBJ2-1, with no clear D. The CDR3 sequence is 15 residues long. V lost 0 bases to trimming and J lost 2 bases, with 8 bases between them. Germline CDR1 and CDR2: MNHNS and SASEGT. The CDR3 protein is CASSEALKAYNEQFF. The CDR3 nucleotides read TGTGCCAGCAGTGAAGCGCTAAAAGCCTACAATGAGCAGTTCTTC.

This clone showed up just once. At one boundary the junction diverges from the germline segment, which might be a read error. The rearrangement links TRBV15 to TRBJ2-7, with a possible D match to TRBD1 (6 bases). The CDR3 totals 16 residues. Germline values: CDR1 LNHNV, CDR2 YYDKDF (reference sequence). Here the CDR3 reads CATSRVGLQGSFEQYF. CDR3 nucleotides: TGTGCCACCAGCAGAGTTGGGCTACAGGGTTCCTTCGAGCAGTACTTC.

The chain is built from TRBV11-2 and TRBJ2-2; 14 bases map to TRBD2. The CDR3 has 15 residues. J lost 4 bases, V lost 5 bases, and 0 bases had no gene match. Per germline, CDR1 SGHAT and CDR2 FQNNGV. This CDR3 is CASSGLAGGTGELFF. The CDR3 nucleotides are TGTGCCAGCAGCGGACTAGCGGGGGGCACCGGGGAGCTGTTTTTT.

The sample holds one count of this clone. The chain links TRBV5-6 to TRBJ1-6; TRBD1 is a possible D gene (6 bases). This CDR3 comprises 14 residues. The germline V and J ends were trimmed by 4 bases and 9 bases, with 14 bases remaining between them. Germline assignment: CDR1 SGHDT and CDR2 YYEEEE. The CDR3, as DNA: TGTGCCAGCAGCCCCTGGGGGGGCATTTCACCCCTCCACTTT. This sequence encodes CASSPWGGISPLHF.

This chain links TRBV28 with TRBJ2-5; D is unclear. The J call may be wrong; the DNA end is better matched by TRBJ2-7. This CDR3 comprises 11 residues. Germline lookup yields CDR1 MDHEN and CDR2 SYDVKM. CDR3 sequence (DNA): TGTGCCAGCAGCTCGTTCTACGAGCAGTACTTC. As protein: CASSSFYEQYF.

The CDR3 loop is CAWSPTTGREENTGELFF. The CDR3 region has the DNA TGTGCCTGGAGTCCAACGACCGGACGGGAGGAAAACACCGGGGAGCTGTTTTTT. The V call is TRBV30, the J call TRBJ2-2; TRBD2 matches at 7 bases. In germline, CDR1 is GTSNPN, CDR2 SVGIG (reference sequence). The CDR3 consists of 18 residues. The V gene end was trimmed by 2 bases and the J gene end by 2 bases; junction bases not matched to a gene: 14.

V gene TRBV10-3 combines with J gene TRBJ1-1, with 8 bases identical to TRBD1. Trimming took 0 bases from V and 3 from J; bases not matched to a gene: 3. The CDR3 has 15 amino acids. Per germline, CDR1 ENHRY and CDR2 SYGVKD. The CDR3 region is CAISESGGQDTEAFF. The CDR3 DNA reads TGTGCCATCAGTGAGTCCGGGGGACAGGACACTGAAGCTTTCTTT.

This chain connects TRBV9 to TRBJ2-2; D might be TRBD2 (6 bases). V lost 4 bases and J 5 bases, leaving 18 bases between the germline ends. The germline CDR1 and CDR2 sequences are SGDLS and YYNGEE. This CDR3 is 16 amino acids long. The CDR3 loop reads CASSPRGFDLTGELFF. In nucleotides, the CDR3 is TGTGCCAGCAGCCCTCGGGGGTTTGACTTGACCGGGGAGCTGTTTTTT.

The chain has TRBV5-1 and TRBJ2-5; tentatively, D is TRBD1 (6 bases). The ends were cut back, 1 base at V and 5 bases at J, with 12 bases in the middle. Germline V lookup: CDR1 SGHRS, CDR2 YFSETQ. The CDR3 runs 14 residues. The CDR3, as DNA: TGCGCCAGCAGCTTGTGGCCACAGGGCGAGACCCAGTACTTC. Its translation: CASSLWPQGETQYF. Full variable domain (outside the CDR3, taken from reference TRBV5-1 and TRBJ2-5): KAGVTQTPRYLIKTRGQQVTLSCSPISGHRSVSWYQQTPGQGLQFLFEYFSETQRNKGNFPGRFSGRQFSNSRSEMNVSTLELGDSALYLCASSLWPQGETQYFGPGTRLLVL.

This sequence joins TRBV4-1 and TRBJ2-3, with 7 bases that match TRBD2. V lost 2 bases to trimming and J lost 4 bases; unmatched junction nucleotides: 15. Germline lookup yields CDR1 MGHRA and CDR2 YSYEKL. CDR3 length equals 18 residues. The CDR3 protein is CASSQKGPRREIPDTQYF. For the CDR3, the DNA is TGCGCCAGCAGCCAAAAAGGGCCAAGGCGGGAGATTCCAGATACGCAGTATTTT.

V usage is TRBV25-1 and J usage is TRBJ2-7; 12 bases align to TRBD1. The CDR3 has 16 residues. The V segment lost 2 bases and the J segment 1 base; nucleotides outside the gene matches: 3. The germline CDR1 and CDR2 sequences are MGHDK and SYGVNS. CDR3 coding DNA: TGTGCCAGCAGTGAAATGGGACAGGGGGCTTCCTACGAGCAGTACTTC. Translation gives CASSEMGQGASYEQYF.

This chain uses TRBV10-3 with TRBJ2-1, with D perhaps matching TRBD1 (6 bases). Germline V gene lookup returns CDR1 ENHRY and CDR2 SYGVKD. CDR3 length: 17 amino acids. V lost 5 bases and J 2 bases, leaving 19 bases between the germline ends. This chain's CDR3 is CAISSLTGRGAYNEQFF. The CDR3, as DNA: TGTGCCATCAGTTCCCTGACAGGTCGTGGGGCCTACAATGAGCAGTTCTTC.

The chain is built from TRBV30 and TRBJ2-7, with TRBD1 as a possible D gene (6 bases). The germline CDR1 and CDR2 sequences are GTSNPN and SVGIG (reference sequence). V was cut by 0 bases and J by 2 bases, with 17 bases left in between. The CDR3 extends over 16 amino acids. The CDR3 coding sequence is TGTGCCTGGAGTGTAGGGCACAGGGTAGGAACCTACGAGCAGTACTTC. The encoded protein is CAWSVGHRVGTYEQYF. The entire variable domain, with the rest obtained from reference TRBV30 and TRBJ2-7, is as follows: SQTIHQWPATLVQPVGSPLSLECTVEGTSNPNLYWYRQAAGRGLQLLFYSVGIGQISSEVPQNLSASRPQDRQFILSSKKLLLSDSGFYLCAWSVGHRVGTYEQYFGPGTRLTVT.

In this sample, this clone turned up once. This chain joins TRBV19 and TRBJ2-1; TRBD2 matches at 8 bases. The trim removed 5 bases at V and 7 bases at J, leaving 13 bases unmatched. The CDR3 totals 16 residues. The germline V gene has CDR1 LNHDA and CDR2 SQIVND (reference sequence). DNA for the CDR3: TGTGCCAGTAGTGCCCTCGGACTAGCTCTAAAGAATGAGCAGTTCTTC. Protein product: CASSALGLALKNEQFF.

The rearrangement joins TRBV7-9 to TRBJ2-5, with 7 bases identical to TRBD1. The CDR3 is made up of 13 amino acids. With V trimmed by 8 bases and J by 2 bases, 5 bases remained unmatched. Germline loops: CDR1 SEHNR, CDR2 FQNEAQ (reference sequence). CDR3 protein: CASQRGQQETQYF. CDR3 sequence (DNA): TGTGCCAGCCAGAGGGGGCAGCAAGAGACCCAGTACTTC.

The chain couples TRBV7-9 to TRBJ2-7; D call uncertain. CDR1 and CDR2 from the germline V gene are SEHNR and FQNEAQ (reference sequence). CDR3 length: 11 amino acids. The V end lost 4 bases, the J end lost 6 bases, and 7 bases lay between the germline ends. This CDR3 reads CASSSVSEQYF. CDR3 in DNA: TGTGCCAGCAGCTCCGTGAGCGAGCAGTACTTC.

The chain uses TRBV30 and TRBJ1-5; possible D gene TRBD1, 5 bases. The CDR3 loop spans 14 amino acids. Per germline, CDR1 GTSNPN and CDR2 SVGIG (reference sequence). V was trimmed by 2 bases and J by 0 bases, leaving 8 bases between them. CDR3: CAWSRDSSNQPQHF. CDR3 sequence (DNA): TGTGCCTGGAGTAGAGACAGTAGCAATCAGCCCCAGCATTTT.

The V call is TRBV27, the J call TRBJ1-1; 8 bases match TRBD1. V gave up 5 bases and J gave up 1 base; unmatched junction bases: 6. This CDR3 spans 15 amino acids. The V gene's germline CDR1 is MNHEY and CDR2 SMNVEV (reference sequence). CDR3 amino acids: CASSGRTGWNTEAFF. The DNA for the CDR3 is TGTGCCAGCAGTGGCCGGACAGGGTGGAACACTGAAGCTTTCTTT.